This T cell receptor beta chain comes out of a study of graft-versus-host responses after intestinal transplantation. Across the whole study: Recipients had transplants, and these were multivisceral, liver-intestinal, or isolated intestinal. Among the recipients, all got anti-thymocyte globulin induction and then tacrolimus and steroids for 3 to 4 years.

Method: immunoSEQ multiplex PCR; TCRdb's copy keeps in-frame clones and lacks some. The sample carries 130,000 or so clones, approximately 91% recorded once. The table lists this clone with a few counts. The antigen is not known. The same CDR3 can be traced to other DNA sequences in this sample. Study-wide results and caveats: Detection of GvH clones occurred in recipient marrow, and some had their first appearance in ileum or blood.

CDR1 and CDR2 from the germline V gene are MNHEY and SMNVEV (reference sequence). Trimming at V came to 3 bases and at J to 3 bases, leaving 6 bases not matched to a gene. The CDR3 is 16 amino acids. Sequencing was performed on unstimulated CD4+ T cells sorted from spleen or lymph node cells, taken before intestinal transplant. This receptor was obtained from a human donor who received an intestinal transplant. The V call is TRBV27, the J call TRBJ1-1; TRBD1 matches 11 bases. The CDR3 sequence: CASSFVTGQGDTEAFF. The CDR3 coding sequence is TGTGCCAGCAGTTTCGTCACGGGACAGGGGGACACTGAAGCTTTCTTT.